This passage covers 20 T cell receptor beta chains from one sample sequenced in a study of Graves' ophthalmopathy and Graves' hyperthyroidism. Investigators amplified TCR beta CDR3 regions from RNA transcripts. Second-round multiplex PCR came after a first-round RT-PCR that employed HTBI primers. TCRdb used MiXCR to reprocess the multiplex PCR reads, holding one entry per CDR3 protein. Of about 240,000 distinct CDR3 sequences detected, 45% appear once; the ten largest clones hold about half. The sample comprised peripheral blood. The receptor set was obtained from an adult man with Graves' ophthalmopathy.

This clonotype was found many times. The chain's CDR3 is CASSLGGVEQYF. In DNA form, the CDR3 reads TGTGCCAGCAGCTTAGGCGGGGTCGAGCAGTACTTC. The rearrangement uses TRBV7-2 and TRBJ2-7, with a tentative D call TRBD2 (6 bases). CDR3 length equals 12 residues. Germline-derived CDR1 and CDR2 are SGHTA and FQGNSA. The V end lost 1 base, the J end lost 6 bases, and 7 bases lay between the germline ends.

The rearrangement uses TRBV7-9 and TRBJ2-2; D perhaps matches TRBD2 (5 bases). The CDR3 extends over 15 amino acids. The germline CDR1 and CDR2 sequences are SEHNR and FQNEAQ (reference sequence). Trimming took off 5 bases at V and 4 bases at J, with 14 bases between the two ends. The CDR3 coding sequence is TGTGCCAGCAGCCCCCGGGGAACTTCCACCGGGGAGCTGTTTTTT. Translated, it gives CASSPRGTSTGELFF.

The chain links TRBV19 to TRBJ1-4, with D maybe TRBD1 (5 bases). The CDR3 has 15 amino acids. V was clipped by 9 bases and J by 5 bases, with 19 bases between them. Germline assignment: CDR1 LNHDA and CDR2 SQIVND (reference sequence). CDR3: CARCLRQTKNEKLFF. CDR3 sequence (DNA): TGTGCCAGATGCCTAAGACAGACCAAGAATGAAAAACTGTTTTTT.

This clonotype turned up a few times. The V gene is TRBV7-8, the J gene TRBJ1-1; D is unclear. Germline loops: CDR1 SGHVS, CDR2 FQNEAQ. V lost 1 base, J lost 1 base, and 7 bases lay in between. The CDR3 totals 14 residues. The CDR3 DNA follows: TGTGCCAGCAGCTTAGAAAGGGAGAACACTGAAGCTTTCTTT. Translation: CASSLERENTEAFF.

The chain employs TRBV29-1 and TRBJ1-4, with TRBD1 matching 7 bases. The germline V gene encodes CDR1 SQVTM and CDR2 ANQGSEA. Trimming cost V 4 bases and J 7 bases; bases outside gene matches: 9. The CDR3 is 14 residues long. In nucleotides, the CDR3 is TGCAGCGTTGGACAGGGCTCGGGTTTTGAAAAACTGTTTTTT. It encodes CSVGQGSGFEKLFF.

The chain is built from TRBV28 and TRBJ2-5, with 7 bases fitting TRBD1. CDR1 is MDHEN and CDR2 is SYDVKM in the germline V gene. The CDR3 spans 14 residues. The V segment lost 5 bases and the J segment 5 bases; nucleotides outside the gene matches: 8. The CDR3 bases are TGTGCCAGCAGTCCACAGGGGCGAGGCGAGACCCAGTACTTC. This gives the protein CASSPQGRGETQYF.

This chain links TRBV18 with TRBJ2-7; no reliable D call. The CDR3 spans 12 residues. Trimming took 1 base from V and 5 from J, leaving 6 bases between them. The V gene's germline CDR1 is KGHSH and CDR2 LQKENI. CDR3 sequence (DNA): TGTGCCAGCTCACCACGGAGCGACGAGCAGTACTTC. This codes for CASSPRSDEQYF.

This chain joins TRBV20-1 and TRBJ2-5; 10 positions agree with TRBD1. This CDR3 is built from 16 residues. CDR1 and CDR2 (germline): DFQATT, SNEGSKA (reference sequence). With V trimmed by 5 bases and J by 1 base, 10 bases remained unmatched. The CDR3 region is CSASDRTGGPQETQYF. The CDR3 DNA is TGCAGTGCTTCGGACAGGACAGGGGGTCCCCAAGAGACCCAGTACTTC.

The chain joins TRBV9 to TRBJ2-7; D ambiguous. Trimming took off 4 bases at V and 7 bases at J, with 12 bases between the two ends. Per germline, CDR1 SGDLS and CDR2 YYNGEE. This CDR3 spans 12 amino acids. DNA of the CDR3: TGTGCCAGCAGCTTGCCCCCGGGTGAGCAGTACTTC. Protein sequence: CASSLPPGEQYF.

This clonotype has just a few counts. The V gene is TRBV20-1, the J gene TRBJ1-1; maybe TRBD1 (6 bases). From germline, CDR1 is DFQATT and CDR2 SNEGSKA (reference sequence). This CDR3 spans 12 amino acids. V was clipped by 7 bases and J by 5 bases, with 14 bases between them. Here the CDR3 DNA reads TGCAGTGGCACGGGGGGGGCAACTGAAGCTTTCTTT. This encodes CSGTGGATEAFF.

In its sample, this clonotype was seen a few times. Here the CDR3 reads CSALRGVSGNTIYF. The CDR3 DNA reads as TGCAGTGCCCTCAGGGGGGTCTCTGGAAACACCATATATTTT. This chain uses TRBV20-1 with TRBJ1-3; 7 positions agree with TRBD1. The V segment lost 6 bases and the J segment 0 bases; nucleotides outside the gene matches: 5. The CDR3 is made up of 14 amino acids. Germline CDR1 is DFQATT and CDR2 is SNEGSKA (reference sequence).

The V and J genes are TRBV10-3 and TRBJ2-3; D is unclear. CDR1 and CDR2 (germline): ENHRY, SYGVKD. CDR3 size: 16 residues. The V end was cut by 3 bases, the J end by 1 base, with 14 bases between. The CDR3 here is CAISDLTSLGTDTQYF. For the CDR3, the DNA is TGTGCCATCAGTGACCTAACTTCTCTCGGCACAGATACGCAGTATTTT.

The chain is built from TRBV7-3 and TRBJ2-5; D might be TRBD1 or TRBD2, each matching 5 bases. The CDR3 has 13 residues. Germline loops: CDR1 SGHTA, CDR2 FQGTGA. Trimming pared 2 bases from V and 4 bases from J, leaving 8 bases between. The CDR3, as DNA: TGTGCCAGCAGCTTATCCGGGACAGAGACCCAGTACTTC. This codes for CASSLSGTETQYF.

This clonotype turned up a few times. The V and J genes are TRBV5-4 and TRBJ1-1; D is possibly TRBD1 (5 bases). Germline V CDR1 and CDR2: SGHNT, YYREEE (reference sequence). V lost 2 bases to trimming and J lost 3 bases, with 14 bases between them. The CDR3 spans 15 residues. CDR3 region: CASSLGQGVHTEAFF. CDR3 nucleotides: TGTGCCAGCAGCTTAGGTCAGGGCGTACACACTGAAGCTTTCTTT.

To note about this clonotype: The junction departs from the called germline gene at one end, perhaps through a read error. The chain joins TRBV7-7 to TRBJ2-6; maybe TRBD2 (6 bases). Germline assignment: CDR1 SSHAT and CDR2 FNYEAQ (reference sequence). The CDR3 spans 14 residues. The CDR3: CASSLAPGENVLTF. As DNA, the CDR3 is TGTGCTAGCAGCTTAGCCCCGGGGGAAAACGTCCTGACTTTC.

In its sample, this clonotype was seen a few times. The CDR3 DNA sequence: TGTGCCAGCATGCGACAGGGCGATATTTCTTTCATGAACACTGAAGCTTTCTTT. Translation: CASMRQGDISFMNTEAFF. V is TRBV13 and J is TRBJ1-1; 7 positions agree with TRBD1. This CDR3 region has 18 residues. After removal of 7 bases from V and 0 bases from J, the junction contained 17 bases not matched to a gene. Germline V lookup: CDR1 PRHDT, CDR2 FYEKMQ (reference sequence).

The CDR3 coding sequence is TGCAGTGCCTCAGGGTCGGGGGGAGAGGACTACGAGCAGTACTTC. Protein product: CSASGSGGEDYEQYF. The chain couples TRBV20-1 to TRBJ2-7, with 7 bases fitting TRBD2. The trim removed 6 bases at V and 3 bases at J, leaving 14 bases unmatched. The CDR3 is made up of 15 amino acids. Per germline, CDR1 DFQATT and CDR2 SNEGSKA (reference sequence).

CDR3 sequence reads: CASSLGFGSSGNTIYF. In DNA, the CDR3 is TGCGCCAGCAGCTTGGGATTCGGGAGCTCTGGAAACACCATATATTTT. V is TRBV5-1 and J is TRBJ1-3; D is undetermined. This CDR3 is 16 amino acids long. Between the trimmed V and J ends, which lost 0 bases and 0 bases, there was a span of 10 bases. Germline assignment: CDR1 SGHRS and CDR2 YFSETQ.

The chain is built from TRBV5-1 and TRBJ2-5; D gene uncertain. The CDR3 sequence is 14 residues long. The V gene lost 1 base and the J gene lost 5 bases, with 12 bases spanning the gap. Germline assignment: CDR1 SGHRS and CDR2 YFSETQ. The CDR3 DNA follows: TGCGCCAGCAGCTTGAAACAAGGGATCGAGACCCAGTACTTC. Residues: CASSLKQGIETQYF.

J is TRBJ1-2 and V is TRBV25-1; TRBD1 matches 9 bases. CDR3 length equals 16 residues. From germline, CDR1 is MGHDK and CDR2 SYGVNS. Losses at the gene ends were 5 bases for V and 4 bases for J; bases not matched to a gene: 11. CDR3 coding DNA: TGTGCCAGCAGTAAGGGACAGGGCACAACCAGCTATGGCTACACCTTC. It is translated as CASSKGQGTTSYGYTF.